These 25 T cell receptor beta chains originate from one sample sequenced in a study of T cells in Graves' hyperthyroidism and ophthalmopathy. Amplification of TCR beta CDR3 regions was performed using RNA transcripts as template. Primed by the HTBI set, a first-round RT-PCR was run on the TCR CDR3. TCRdb redid the calling of the multiplex PCR reads with MiXCR, one entry per CDR3 protein. The repertoire holds roughly 300,000 distinct CDR3 sequences, roughly 13% seen once, with around 25% in the top ten. The specimen was blood. The receptors were gathered from a woman aged 25 to 39 with Graves' hyperthyroidism.

The rearrangement links TRBV4-1 to TRBJ2-3; TRBD1 might be the D (6 bases). V gave up 0 bases and J gave up 2 bases, with 15 bases separating them. CDR3 length: 17 residues. Germline CDR1 and CDR2: MGHRA and YSYEKL. The CDR3 protein is CASSQDSGQRYTDTQYF. The CDR3 DNA reads as TGCGCCAGCAGCCAAGATTCCGGACAGAGGTACACAGATACGCAGTATTTT.

The chain joins TRBV27 to TRBJ2-7; the match to TRBD2 covers 12 bases. The germline V gene has CDR1 MNHEY and CDR2 SMNVEV (reference sequence). This CDR3 comprises 14 residues. The junction had 4 bases not matched to a gene; V was cut back by 5 bases and J by 5 bases. The CDR3 region is CASSKTSGSNEQYF. DNA for the CDR3: TGTGCCAGCAGTAAGACTAGCGGGAGCAACGAGCAGTACTTC.

This clonotype was detected a few times. The conserved final phenylalanine or tryptophan is absent from the CDR3, which likely points to a read error. The chain couples TRBV28 to TRBJ1-1, with 7 bases identical to TRBD1. Trimming cost V 3 bases and J 6 bases; bases outside gene matches: 7. This CDR3 region has 14 residues. Germline lookup yields CDR1 MDHEN and CDR2 SYDVKM. CDR3 bases: TGTGCCAGCAGTTTGAGGTCGGGGACAGCTGAAGCTTTCGTT. Its translation is CASSLRSGTAEAFV.

This clonotype was counted ten times or more. The genes are TRBV6-1 and TRBJ2-3, with D maybe TRBD1 (5 bases). Germline assignment: CDR1 MNHNS and CDR2 SASEGT. Trimming stripped 5 bases from V and 3 bases from J, with 21 bases between. The CDR3 consists of 17 residues. In DNA form, the CDR3 reads TGTGCCAGCAGTTACCGCCTTCCCCGACAGAGAACAGATACGCAGTATTTT. Translation gives CASSYRLPRQRTDTQYF.

This clonotype was detected ten times or more. This chain connects TRBV28 to TRBJ1-2; D is ambiguous. The length of the CDR3 is 13 residues. V was cut by 8 bases and J by 5 bases, with 15 bases left in between. Germline values: CDR1 MDHEN, CDR2 SYDVKM. The CDR3 sequence: CASFPRWRYGYTF. The CDR3 DNA is TGTGCCAGCTTTCCCCGGTGGAGATATGGCTACACCTTC.

The chain couples TRBV12-3 or TRBV12-4 to TRBJ2-6; D might be TRBD1 (5 bases). The CDR3 sequence is 18 residues long. The V gene lost 2 bases and the J gene lost 3 bases, with 17 bases spanning the gap. The CDR3 here is CASSLTMNAQGGANVLTF. The CDR3 DNA sequence: TGTGCCAGCAGTTTAACCATGAACGCCCAGGGTGGGGCCAACGTCCTGACTTTC.

This clonotype was picked up many times. V usage is TRBV18 and J usage is TRBJ2-3, with 8 bases lining up with TRBD2. The CDR3 spans 16 residues. Trimming removed 5 bases from V and 3 bases from J; junction bases left unmatched: 10. Germline values: CDR1 KGHSH, CDR2 LQKENI. CDR3 coding DNA: TGTGCCAGCTCATCCGCACCGGGACTAGAAACAGATACGCAGTATTTT. Amino acids: CASSSAPGLETDTQYF. The variable domain in full, with the rest retrieved from reference TRBV18 and TRBJ2-3, is NAGVMQNPRHLVRRRGQEARLRCSPMKGHSHVYWYRQLPEEGLKFMVYLQKENIIDESGMPKERFSAEFPKEGPSILRIQQVVRGDSAAYFCASSSAPGLETDTQYFGPGTRLTVL.

This clonotype has at least ten counts. J is TRBJ2-5 and V is TRBV15; no definite D call. This CDR3 spans 13 amino acids. CDR1 and CDR2 (germline): LNHNV, YYDKDF (reference sequence). Trimming removed 0 bases from V and 2 bases from J, with 4 bases in between. CDR3 nucleotide sequence: TGTGCCACCAGCAGAGACACTCAAGAGACCCAGTACTTC. It codes for CATSRDTQETQYF.

This clonotype has ten or more counts. This rearrangement joins TRBV28 to TRBJ2-7; 10 bases map to TRBD2. J was trimmed by 1 base and V by 7 bases; bases with no gene match: 4. CDR3 length: 14 amino acids. CDR1 is MDHEN and CDR2 is SYDVKM in the germline V gene. CDR3 protein: CASNLAGVSYEQYF. The CDR3 DNA reads as TGTGCCAGCAATCTAGCGGGAGTTTCCTACGAGCAGTACTTC.

This clonotype was recorded many times. The rearrangement joins TRBV12-3 or TRBV12-4 to TRBJ2-7; a weak D match, TRBD1 (6 bases). Trimming removed 7 bases at V and 3 bases at J, with 13 bases between. This CDR3 region has 13 residues. The CDR3 reads CASTGQANYEQYF. The CDR3 DNA reads as TGTGCCAGCACGGGACAAGCTAACTACGAGCAGTACTTC.

In its sample, this clonotype was seen many times. This chain joins TRBV20-1 and TRBJ2-3, with 7 bases matching TRBD1. This CDR3 contains 12 residues. With 3 bases clipped from V and 9 bases from J, the junction kept 6 bases outside the gene matches. CDR1 is DFQATT, CDR2 SNEGSKA, per germline (reference sequence). CDR3 sequence reads: CSASEGQSTQYF. The CDR3 DNA is TGCAGTGCTAGCGAGGGACAGAGCACGCAGTATTTT.

This clonotype occurred many times. The chain carries TRBV11-2 and TRBJ1-1; no firm D call. This CDR3 has 11 residues. CDR1 and CDR2 from the germline V gene are SGHAT and FQNNGV. Trimming cost V 5 bases and J 3 bases, with 4 bases left between them. Written as DNA, the CDR3 is TGTGCCAGCAGCGTTCACACTGAAGCTTTCTTT. This sequence encodes CASSVHTEAFF.

This clonotype was detected a few times. The chain uses TRBV19 and TRBJ2-1, with 8 bases aligning to TRBD2. The CDR3 is made up of 16 amino acids. The V segment lost 5 bases and the J segment 3 bases; nucleotides outside the gene matches: 9. Germline CDR1 reads LNHDA; CDR2 reads SQIVND (reference sequence). CDR3 loop: CASSPRAGAIYNEQFF. The DNA for the CDR3 is TGTGCCAGTAGTCCACGAGCGGGAGCTATCTACAATGAGCAGTTCTTC.

The J gene is TRBJ2-2, the V gene TRBV11-3; D is perhaps TRBD1 or TRBD2 (6 bases each). Trimming cost V 5 bases and J 1 base, with 14 bases left between them. Germline loops: CDR1 SGHNT, CDR2 YENEEA. This CDR3 spans 16 amino acids. CDR3 protein: CASSRRGGLNTGELFF. CDR3 in DNA: TGTGCCAGCAGCCGCAGAGGGGGGCTGAACACCGGGGAGCTGTTTTTT.

This clonotype has ten or more counts. The genes are TRBV3-1 and TRBJ1-1, with 9 bases that match TRBD1. CDR1 and CDR2 (germline): LGHDT, YNNKEL (reference sequence). This CDR3 is built from 15 residues. Losses at the gene ends were 3 bases for V and 1 base for J; bases not matched to a gene: 3. CDR3 residues: CASSQLGQGNTEAFF. CDR3 nucleotides: TGTGCCAGCAGCCAGTTGGGACAGGGGAACACTGAAGCTTTCTTT.

J is TRBJ2-1 and V is TRBV5-1; no clear D. The CDR3 has 17 residues. V dropped 0 bases and J dropped 4 bases, with 17 bases sitting between them. Germline V gene lookup returns CDR1 SGHRS and CDR2 YFSETQ. CDR3 sequence: CASSLDLFGTTYNEQFF. The CDR3 DNA reads TGCGCCAGCAGCTTGGATTTATTCGGTACCACGTACAATGAGCAGTTCTTC.

The sample holds a few counts of this clonotype. The chain carries TRBV19 and TRBJ1-2; D uncertain. Per germline, CDR1 LNHDA and CDR2 SQIVND (reference sequence). V lost 7 bases to trimming and J lost 0 bases, with 9 bases between them. CDR3 length: 13 residues. The DNA for the CDR3 is TGTGCCAGTACCCCCTCCCCTAACTATGGCTACACCTTC. The encoded protein is CASTPSPNYGYTF. Complete variable domain (other parts from reference TRBV19 and TRBJ1-2): DGGITQSPKYLFRKEGQNVTLSCEQNLNHDAMYWYRQDPGQGLRLIYYSQIVNDFQKGDIAEGYSVSREKKESFPLTVTSAQKNPTAFYLCASTPSPNYGYTFGSGTRLTVV.

This chain links TRBV19 with TRBJ2-5, with 15 bases that match TRBD2. Germline trimming cut 4 bases from V and 6 bases from J; bases unmatched to any gene: 12. CDR3 length: 18 residues. In germline, CDR1 is LNHDA, CDR2 SQIVND (reference sequence). This chain's CDR3 is CASSTKGLAGGPSKTQYF. Written as DNA, the CDR3 is TGTGCCAGTAGTACCAAAGGACTAGCGGGAGGGCCGAGCAAGACCCAGTACTTC.

The table lists this clonotype with a few counts. The chain is built from TRBV29-1 and TRBJ1-4; 7 bases are shared with TRBD1. J gave up 0 bases and V 4 bases, and 2 bases lay outside the gene matches. CDR1 is SQVTM and CDR2 is ANQGSEA in the germline V gene. The CDR3 consists of 14 residues. CDR3 DNA sequence: TGCAGCGTTGTAGGGACAGCAACTAATGAAAAACTGTTTTTT. It specifies CSVVGTATNEKLFF.

In this sample, this clonotype turned up many times. The rearrangement uses TRBV6-5 and TRBJ2-7; either TRBD1 or TRBD2 may fit D (6 bases each). The length of the CDR3 is 15 residues. CDR1 is MNHEY, CDR2 SVGAGI, per germline. V was clipped by 1 base and J by 2 bases, with 12 bases between them. CDR3 sequence: CASSYFGGLTYEQYF. The CDR3 nucleotides read TGTGCCAGCAGTTACTTCGGGGGCCTGACCTACGAGCAGTACTTC.

The chain is built from TRBV27 and TRBJ1-1; possibly TRBD1 for D (5 bases). The V gene's germline CDR1 is MNHEY and CDR2 SMNVEV (reference sequence). The CDR3 has 14 residues. With 6 bases removed from V and 1 base from J, the gap between germline ends came to 12 bases. The CDR3 DNA reads TGTGCCAGCAGCCAGAGAACAGGGAACACTGAAGCTTTCTTT. Its translation is CASSQRTGNTEAFF.

CDR3 sequence: CASSPLGTSGLNTGELFF. CDR3 nucleotide sequence: TGCGCCAGCAGCCCGCTAGGGACTAGCGGACTGAACACCGGGGAGCTGTTTTTT. The rearrangement joins TRBV4-1 to TRBJ2-2; 11 bases agree with TRBD2. Germline V gene sequence: CDR1 MGHRA, CDR2 YSYEKL. The CDR3 has 18 amino acids. V trimming: 4 bases; J trimming: 1 base; junction bases outside the gene matches: 8.

Comments on this clonotype: It may be a read error: a sequence one base away is much more abundant. V usage is TRBV20-1 and J usage is TRBJ1-1, with a weak D call TRBD1 (5 bases). This CDR3 has 16 residues. Germline V gene sequence: CDR1 DFQATT, CDR2 SNEGSKA (reference sequence). Trimming took 7 bases from V and 1 from J, leaving 22 bases between them. CDR3 sequence reads: CSGGGGGMGKNTEAFF. The CDR3 DNA sequence: TGCAGTGGTGGGGGTGGAGGTATGGGCAAGAACACTGAAGCTTTCTTT.

The CDR3 nucleotides are TGTGCCAGCAGCCAAGGGCGGGCAGGGGTGCAAGAGACCCAGTACTTC. As protein: CASSQGRAGVQETQYF. This chain links TRBV3-1 with TRBJ2-5, with D maybe TRBD1 (6 bases). Per germline, CDR1 LGHDT and CDR2 YNNKEL (reference sequence). V lost 1 base and J 2 bases, leaving 14 bases between the germline ends. The CDR3 covers 16 residues.

This clonotype was detected many times. V and J are TRBV6-1 and TRBJ2-7; TRBD2 is a possible D gene (6 bases). The germline V gene encodes CDR1 MNHNS and CDR2 SASEGT. This CDR3 is 13 amino acids long. Trimming took off 5 bases at V and 3 bases at J, with 11 bases between the two ends. DNA for the CDR3: TGTGCCAGCAGTTATAGCGGAGACTACGAGCAGTACTTC. This codes for CASSYSGDYEQYF.